This is a list of T cell receptor beta chains from one sample in a study of blood T cell repertoires in COVID-19. Sequencing used immunoSEQ multiplex PCR; TCRdb keeps in-frame clones, though not all of them. This table holds about 33,000 clones, more than 80% found once. Sequenced sample: peripheral blood. These receptors were obtained from a human donor in a cohort sampled during active COVID-19. The CDR3 runs from the conserved cysteine through the conserved F or W.

J | V | CDR3
TRBJ2-2 | TRBV10-3 | CAIRAGGKEITGELFF
TRBJ1-1 | TRBV19 | CASSPQGSQNTEAFF
TRBJ2-2 | TRBV19 | CATRGFGRATGELFF
TRBJ1-2 | TRBV9 | CASSPAGTETRGYTF
TRBJ2-2 | TRBV18 | CASSPVTSSGELFF
TRBJ1-4 | TRBV6-5 | CASSPRGSKLFF
TRBJ2-3 | TRBV19 | CASSTRDSRTDTQYF
TRBJ2-2 | TRBV5-8 | CASNRDSYTGELFF
TRBJ1-2 | TRBV25-1 | CASSSPGNPNYGYTF
TRBJ1-1 | TRBV2 | CASRPLRNTEAFF
TRBJ2-1 | TRBV5-1 | CASSSKTGDSYNEQFF
TRBJ2-7 | TRBV6-5 | CASSYSFMETEQYF
TRBJ1-1 | TRBV7-9 | CASRDGTAMNTEAFF
TRBJ1-2 | TRBV5-6 | CASSLGKRGRGDYGYTF
TRBJ1-5 | TRBV5-3 | CARRSPGQHPCNQPQHF
TRBJ2-3 | TRBV9 | CASAQGGEDTQYF
TRBJ1-6 | TRBV28 | CASSTDNYNSPLHF
TRBJ1-1 | TRBV4-1 | CASSLAAPMNTEAFF
TRBJ2-5 | TRBV6-2/TRBV6-3 | CASSYSIAEQETQYF
TRBJ2-5 | TRBV5-4 | CASSLGDWEGETQYF
TRBJ2-7 | TRBV7-9 | CASTPWQGGREQYF
TRBJ2-2 | TRBV2 | CASSWDRTTNTGELFF
TRBJ1-2 | TRBV28 | CASSPGTGGHGYTF
TRBJ1-4 | TRBV14 | CASSPHSGQGNEKLFF
TRBJ2-7 | TRBV27 | CASSLSTGNIGYEQYF
TRBJ1-4 | TRBV28 | CASTLNLGVEKLFF
TRBJ2-1 | TRBV7-9 | CASSPSGRAGEQFF
TRBJ2-7 | TRBV19 | CASNPGTGYEQYF
TRBJ2-7 | TRBV29-1 | CSVAGTTTYEQYF
TRBJ2-1 | TRBV6-4 | CASSVQGFGNEQFF
TRBJ2-7 | TRBV29-1 | CSVGGTGGLYEQYF
TRBJ1-4 | TRBV4-1 | CASSQGDRGAEKLFF
TRBJ1-5 | TRBV18 | CASSPNEGQPQHF
TRBJ2-4 | TRBV23-1 | CASSSRTPSGFLAKNIQYF
TRBJ2-5 | TRBV18 | CASSPDRGVLHETQYF
TRBJ1-6 | TRBV5-4 | CASSLGGSGVGFGSPLHF
TRBJ1-1 | TRBV29-1 | CSVAGFEAFF
TRBJ1-3 | TRBV18 | CASSPPNQGINSGNTIYF
TRBJ2-2 | TRBV5-1 | CASSLIGLAGPGELFF
TRBJ1-5 | TRBV3-1/TRBV3-2 | CASSQSRDQPQHF
TRBJ2-7 | TRBV10-2 | CASSESQLAGAEQYF
TRBJ2-2 | TRBV9 | CASSAQTGGTGELFF
TRBJ2-1 | TRBV24-1 | CATSDFGRQGKKNEQFF
TRBJ1-2 | TRBV19 | CASSRDSYGYTF
TRBJ2-1 | TRBV4-2 | CASSLAGGLNEQFF
TRBJ2-7 | TRBV6-4 | CASSITWTATNSYEQYF
TRBJ2-4 | TRBV27 | CASSLFFGLAKNIQYF
TRBJ2-7 | TRBV20-1 | CSASWQGSYEQYF
TRBJ2-7 | TRBV4-1 | CASSLTTGGYEQYF
TRBJ2-7 | TRBV2 | CASSEGGLAAYEQYF